The rows below give T cell receptor beta chains drawn from one sample of a study of Ad26.COV2.S vaccination and SARS-CoV-2 variants. This table comes from immunoSEQ multiplex PCR, and its TCRdb copy is limited to in-frame clones, with some not included. The sample has some 240,000 clones, about 83% seen once; the top ten hold just under 3%. The sequenced sample was peripheral blood, obtained in a trial of Ad26.COV2.S vaccine versus placebo. Receptors were obtained from a person between 18 and 60 years old who received the Ad26.COV2.S COVID-19 vaccine or a placebo. The CDR3 runs from the conserved cysteine through the conserved F or W. D genes are given only for firm matches. Expanded clones are given a class, and other clones once, few, many or no size at all.

D	V	size	J	CDR3	DNA
.	TRBV7-9	.	TRBJ1-1	CASSSTGWDTEAFF	TGTGCCAGCAGCTCCACAGGCTGGGACACTGAAGCTTTCTTT
TRBD1	TRBV19	.	TRBJ2-1	CASSMDTGGSSSYNEQFF	TGTGCCAGTAGTATGGACACAGGGGGTTCGAGCTCCTACAATGAGCAGTTCTTC
TRBD1	TRBV19	.	TRBJ1-3	CASLPTGDGNTIYF	TGTGCCAGTCTCCCGACAGGGGATGGAAACACCATATATTTT
.	TRBV4-3	.	TRBJ1-4	CASSQARGLNEKLFF	TGCGCCAGCAGCCAAGCACGGGGCCTGAATGAAAAACTGTTTTTT
.	TRBV7-2	.	TRBJ2-1	CASRPQGIRSYNEQFF	TGTGCCAGCAGGCCTCAGGGGATTCGCTCCTACAATGAGCAGTTCTTC
TRBD2	TRBV27	.	TRBJ2-1	CASSSIAGVGYNEQFF	TGTGCCAGCAGTTCTATAGCGGGAGTGGGTTACAATGAGCAGTTCTTC
.	TRBV27	.	TRBJ1-5	CASGGSNQPQHF	TGTGCCTCGGGGGGTAGCAATCAGCCCCAGCATTTT
.	TRBV30	.	TRBJ2-2	CAWRTGVLAGELFF	TGTGCCTGGAGGACGGGAGTACTGGCCGGGGAGCTGTTTTTT
.	TRBV4-1	.	TRBJ2-2	CASSQDGGRPGNGELFF	TGCGCCAGCAGCCAAGACGGAGGGAGGCCGGGGAACGGGGAGCTGTTTTTT
TRBD1	TRBV9	once	TRBJ1-1	CASSVVTGGWAFF	TGTGCCAGCAGCGTAGTGACAGGGGGATGGGCTTTCTTT
.	TRBV5-6	once	TRBJ1-1	CASSRGRENTEAFF	TGTGCCAGCAGCCGGGGACGGGAGAACACTGAAGCTTTCTTT
.	TRBV2	.	TRBJ2-7	CASSEARASFRF	TGTGCCAGCAGTGAAGCGCGGGCTAGCTTCCGCTTC
.	TRBV7-2	few	TRBJ1-5	CASSPPGNQPQHF	TGTGCCAGCAGCCCCCCGGGGAATCAGCCCCAGCATTTT
.	TRBV4-1	.	TRBJ2-3	CASSQVVEVYKYF	TGCGCCAGCAGCCAAGTAGTTGAGGTTTATAAGTATTTT
TRBD1	TRBV2	.	TRBJ1-6	CASSADRGTYNSPLHF	TGTGCCAGCAGCGCGGACAGGGGGACCTATAATTCACCCCTCCACTTT
.	TRBV5-1	few	TRBJ1-1	CASSLNTEAFF	TGCGCCAGCAGCTTGAACACTGAAGCTTTCTTT
TRBD1	TRBV7-9	.	TRBJ1-2	CASSLGKIGTDQDGYTF	TGTGCCAGCAGCTTAGGAAAAATTGGGACAGACCAAGATGGCTACACCTTC
.	TRBV7-9	.	TRBJ2-1	CASSPRDGNNEQFF	TGTGCCAGCAGCCCCCGGGACGGCAACAATGAGCAGTTCTTC
.	TRBV5-6	.	TRBJ1-2	CASTPTHVKGGYTF	TGTGCCAGCACCCCCACCCATGTTAAGGGGGGCTACACCTTC
.	TRBV5-5	few	TRBJ1-2	CASSLFRTDGYTF	TGTGCCAGCAGCTTGTTTCGCACGGATGGCTACACCTTC
TRBD1	TRBV5-1	.	TRBJ2-7	CASSGDSSYEQYF	TGCGCCAGCAGCGGGGACAGTTCCTACGAGCAGTACTTC
.	TRBV7-9	.	TRBJ2-7	CASTNNQVSSYEQYF	TGTGCCAGCACCAACAACCAGGTCAGCTCCTACGAGCAGTACTTC
.	TRBV24-1	.	TRBJ2-5	CATSDLPQQGWGETQYF	TGTGCCACCAGTGATTTGCCGCAACAGGGTTGGGGGGAGACCCAGTACTTC
.	TRBV11-2	few	TRBJ1-3	CASSLMGPSSGNTIYF	TGTGCCAGCAGCTTGATGGGGCCTAGCTCTGGAAACACCATATATTTT
TRBD2	TRBV3-1/TRBV3-2	once	TRBJ2-7	CASSQAGGQQYF	TGTGCCAGCAGCCAGGCGGGGGGGCAGCAGTACTTC
.	TRBV27	.	TRBJ2-3	CASSPFPPRKDTQYF	TGTGCCAGCAGTCCTTTTCCCCCCAGGAAAGATACGCAGTATTTT
TRBD2	TRBV5-6	.	TRBJ2-2	CASSLQWRGSPGELFF	TGTGCCAGCAGCTTACAGTGGCGGGGGAGCCCCGGGGAGCTGTTTTTT
.	TRBV7-9	.	TRBJ1-4	CASSPRVGGEKLFF	TGTGCCAGCAGCCCAAGAGTCGGTGGGGAAAAACTGTTTTTT
.	TRBV7-2	few	TRBJ1-5	CASSLNGQQPQHF	TGTGCCAGCAGCTTAAACGGGCAACAGCCCCAGCATTTT
TRBD2	TRBV7-3	.	TRBJ2-3	CASSLGLAGTDTQYF	TGTGCCAGCAGCTTAGGGCTAGCGGGCACAGATACGCAGTATTTT
.	TRBV5-5	.	TRBJ1-2	CASSHTPQGREGYTF	TGTGCCAGCAGCCATACCCCACAGGGTCGTGAAGGCTACACCTTC
TRBD2	TRBV30	.	TRBJ2-3	CAWSVGTRGYF	TGTGCCTGGAGTGTAGGGACTAGGGGGTATTTT
TRBD2	TRBV7-2	.	TRBJ2-5	CASSLSGLAGVEGQETQYF	TGTGCCAGCAGCTTAAGTGGACTAGCGGGGGTAGAGGGCCAAGAGACCCAGTACTTC
.	TRBV7-2	.	TRBJ1-2	CASSSGTPLMENYGYTF	TGTGCCAGCAGCTCCGGGACACCCTTAATGGAAAATTATGGCTACACCTTC
.	TRBV5-1	.	TRBJ2-5	CASSLGSGPQQETQYF	TGCGCCAGCAGCTTAGGGTCAGGGCCACAACAAGAGACCCAGTACTTC
TRBD1	TRBV5-4	.	TRBJ1-1	CASKQGDLNTEAFF	TGTGCCAGCAAACAGGGGGACCTGAACACTGAAGCTTTCTTT
.	TRBV19	.	TRBJ2-3	CASSGAGALGTDTQYF	TGTGCCAGTAGCGGGGCGGGGGCGTTAGGCACAGATACGCAGTATTTT
.	TRBV5-1	.	TRBJ1-4	CASSLMSRRATNEKLFF	TGCGCCAGCAGCTTGATGTCCAGGCGGGCAACTAATGAAAAACTGTTTTTT
.	TRBV7-9	.	TRBJ1-3	CASSLTETGNTIYF	TGTGCCAGCAGTCTAACAGAGACTGGAAACACCATATATTTT
TRBD1	TRBV7-9	.	TRBJ1-1	CASSPDRGAGTEAFF	TGTGCCAGCAGCCCCGACAGGGGCGCTGGTACTGAAGCTTTCTTT
.	TRBV12-5	once	TRBJ2-1	CASGSQATLQFF	TGTGCTAGTGGTTCACAGGCGACTCTACAGTTCTTC
TRBD2	TRBV7-2	.	TRBJ2-3	CASSLAGGPGTDTQYF	TGTGCCAGCAGCTTAGCGGGAGGGCCAGGCACAGATACGCAGTATTTT
.	TRBV11-2	.	TRBJ2-4	CASSLERSMYF	TGTGCCAGCAGCTTAGAACGAAGCATGTACTTC
TRBD1	TRBV18	.	TRBJ1-4	CASSENRDRLGEKLFF	TGTGCCAGCTCAGAGAACCGGGACAGATTAGGTGAAAAACTGTTTTTT
TRBD1	TRBV6-6	.	TRBJ1-2	CASSMGQGRDYGYTF	TGTGCCAGCAGCATGGGACAGGGGCGTGACTATGGCTACACCTTC
TRBD2	TRBV4-2	few	TRBJ2-2	CASSPPSGQNTGELFF	TGTGCCAGCAGCCCCCCTAGCGGACAGAACACCGGGGAGCTGTTTTTT
.	TRBV10-1	.	TRBJ2-7	CASSESIIAASSYEQYF	TGCGCCAGCAGTGAGTCGATTATTGCGGCGAGCTCCTACGAGCAGTACTTC
.	TRBV29-1	.	TRBJ2-7	CSVGTDYYEQYF	TGCAGCGTTGGGACGGATTACTACGAGCAGTACTTC